The rows below give T cell receptor beta chains drawn from one sample of a study of T-cell memory formation after mild COVID-19. TCRdb passed the 5' RACE reads through MiXCR, listing each CDR3 protein once. The sample consists of 100,000 to 130,000 distinct CDR3 sequences, under 15% of them appearing once. Input material: PBMCs or a T cell subset sorted from them (not recorded which). Receptors were obtained from a man younger than 30 who had mild COVID-19 (a few samples of this study predate the infection). Cell type and time point are not known. The CDR3 runs from the conserved cysteine through the conserved F or W. Each record gives: clone size, J gene, V gene, D gene, CDR3 DNA, CDR3 protein. D genes are given only for firm matches. Size is omitted from some rows. Given values are once, few, many or a class for expanded clones.

clone size: -
J gene: TRBJ1-1
V gene: TRBV6-5
D gene: TRBD1
CDR3 DNA: TGTGCCAGCATTTACGGACAGGGAGGGAGCACTGAAGCTTTCTTT
CDR3 protein: CASIYGQGGSTEAFF

clone size: many
J gene: TRBJ2-3
V gene: TRBV12-3/TRBV12-4
D gene: TRBD1
CDR3 DNA: TGTGCCAGCAGTTGGACAGGGAGCACAGATACGCAGTATTTT
CDR3 protein: CASSWTGSTDTQYF

clone size: -
J gene: TRBJ2-1
V gene: TRBV7-9
D gene: -
CDR3 DNA: TGTGCCAGCAGCTTAGCGGGTAGCGAGCAGTTCTTC
CDR3 protein: CASSLAGSEQFF

clone size: -
J gene: TRBJ2-1
V gene: TRBV7-6
D gene: -
CDR3 DNA: TGTGCCAGCAGCCGAGGGTGGGGGATCCATGAGCAGTTCTTC
CDR3 protein: CASSRGWGIHEQFF

clone size: -
J gene: TRBJ2-2
V gene: TRBV7-9
D gene: TRBD1
CDR3 DNA: TGTGCCAGCAGCGGCTCAGGGGGTCTCCGGGAGCTGTTTTTT
CDR3 protein: CASSGSGGLRELFF

clone size: -
J gene: TRBJ2-1
V gene: TRBV7-9
D gene: -
CDR3 DNA: TGTGCCAGCAGCTTAGAATACGGGAACAATGAGCAGTTCTTC
CDR3 protein: CASSLEYGNNEQFF

clone size: few
J gene: TRBJ1-5
V gene: TRBV7-9
D gene: -
CDR3 DNA: TGTGCCAGCAGCCCCGGGGAGACCATGTTGCAGCCCCAGCATTTT
CDR3 protein: CASSPGETMLQPQHF

clone size: few
J gene: TRBJ1-2
V gene: TRBV6-2/TRBV6-3
D gene: -
CDR3 DNA: TGTGCCAGCAGTTCAAATAAGGGACACTCCTATGGCTACACCTTC
CDR3 protein: CASSSNKGHSYGYTF

clone size: many
J gene: TRBJ2-4
V gene: TRBV5-1
D gene: -
CDR3 DNA: TGCGCCAGCAGCTTGGGAGGCGCCAAAAACATTCAGTACTTC
CDR3 protein: CASSLGGAKNIQYF

clone size: -
J gene: TRBJ1-5
V gene: TRBV12-3/TRBV12-4
D gene: -
CDR3 DNA: TGTGCCAGCCCCGGTAGCAGGGAGGCTCAGCCCCAGCATTTT
CDR3 protein: CASPGSREAQPQHF

clone size: -
J gene: TRBJ2-5
V gene: TRBV5-4
D gene: TRBD1
CDR3 DNA: TGTGCCAGCAGCTTGGACCTGGGACAGGGGGAAGAGACCCAGTACTTC
CDR3 protein: CASSLDLGQGEETQYF